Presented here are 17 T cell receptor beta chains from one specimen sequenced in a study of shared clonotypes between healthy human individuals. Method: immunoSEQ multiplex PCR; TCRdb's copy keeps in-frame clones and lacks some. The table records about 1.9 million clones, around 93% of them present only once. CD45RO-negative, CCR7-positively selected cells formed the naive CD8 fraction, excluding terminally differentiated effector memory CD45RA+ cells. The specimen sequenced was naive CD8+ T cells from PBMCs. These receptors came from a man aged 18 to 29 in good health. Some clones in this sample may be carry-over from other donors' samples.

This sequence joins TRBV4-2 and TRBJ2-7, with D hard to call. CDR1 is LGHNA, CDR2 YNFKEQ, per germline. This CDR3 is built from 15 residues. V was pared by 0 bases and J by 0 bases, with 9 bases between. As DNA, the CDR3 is TGTGCCAGCAGCCAAGAGAGGCAGGACTCCTACGAGCAGTACTTC. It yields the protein CASSQERQDSYEQYF.

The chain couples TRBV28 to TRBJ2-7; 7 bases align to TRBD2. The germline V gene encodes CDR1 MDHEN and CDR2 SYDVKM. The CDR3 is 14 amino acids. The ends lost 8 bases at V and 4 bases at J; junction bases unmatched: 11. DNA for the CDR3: TGTGCCAGCGCCTATCGGGGGGTTGCTTACGAGCAGTACTTC. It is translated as CASAYRGVAYEQYF.

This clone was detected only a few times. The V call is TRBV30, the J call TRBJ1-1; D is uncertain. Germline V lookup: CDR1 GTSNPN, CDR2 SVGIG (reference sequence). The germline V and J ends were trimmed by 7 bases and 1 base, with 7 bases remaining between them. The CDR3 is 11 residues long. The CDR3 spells CAFTENTEAFF. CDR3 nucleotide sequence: TGTGCCTTTACAGAGAACACTGAAGCTTTCTTT.

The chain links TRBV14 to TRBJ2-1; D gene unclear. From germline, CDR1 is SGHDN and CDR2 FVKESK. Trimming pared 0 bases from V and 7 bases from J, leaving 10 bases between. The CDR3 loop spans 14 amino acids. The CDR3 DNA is TGTGCCAGCAGCCAAGACTCCCTTGGAAATGAGCAGTTCTTC. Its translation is CASSQDSLGNEQFF.

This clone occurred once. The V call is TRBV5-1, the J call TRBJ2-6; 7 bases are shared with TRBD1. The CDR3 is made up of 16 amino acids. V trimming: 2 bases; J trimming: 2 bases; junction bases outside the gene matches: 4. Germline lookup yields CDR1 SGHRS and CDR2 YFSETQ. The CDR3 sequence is CASSFTGETGANVLTF. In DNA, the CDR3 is TGCGCCAGCAGCTTCACAGGGGAGACTGGGGCCAACGTCCTGACTTTC.

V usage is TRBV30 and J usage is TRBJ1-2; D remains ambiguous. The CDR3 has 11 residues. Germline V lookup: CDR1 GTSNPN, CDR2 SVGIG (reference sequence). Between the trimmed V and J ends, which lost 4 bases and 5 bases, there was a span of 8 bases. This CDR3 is CAWIEGYGYTF. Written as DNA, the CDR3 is TGTGCCTGGATTGAGGGTTATGGCTACACCTTC.

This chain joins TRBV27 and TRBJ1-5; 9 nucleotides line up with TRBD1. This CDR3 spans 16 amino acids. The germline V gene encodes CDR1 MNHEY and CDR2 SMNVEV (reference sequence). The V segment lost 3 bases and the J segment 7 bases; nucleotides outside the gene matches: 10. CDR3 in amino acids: CASSFKQGALGQPQHF. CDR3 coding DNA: TGTGCCAGCAGTTTTAAACAGGGGGCGCTAGGACAGCCCCAGCATTTT.

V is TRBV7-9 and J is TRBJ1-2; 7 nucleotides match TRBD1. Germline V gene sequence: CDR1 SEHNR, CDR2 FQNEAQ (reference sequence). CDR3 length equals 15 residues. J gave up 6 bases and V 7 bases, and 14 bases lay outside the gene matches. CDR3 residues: CASTLKGQLVDGYTF. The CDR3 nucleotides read TGTGCCAGCACCCTTAAGGGACAGTTGGTCGATGGCTACACCTTC.

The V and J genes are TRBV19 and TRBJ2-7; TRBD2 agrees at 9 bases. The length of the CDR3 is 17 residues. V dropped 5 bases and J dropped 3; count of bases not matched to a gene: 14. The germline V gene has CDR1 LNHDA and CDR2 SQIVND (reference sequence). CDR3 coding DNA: TGTGCCAGTAGTTCACCCCCTAGAGTAGCGGGGGACTACGAGCAGTACTTC. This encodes CASSSPPRVAGDYEQYF.

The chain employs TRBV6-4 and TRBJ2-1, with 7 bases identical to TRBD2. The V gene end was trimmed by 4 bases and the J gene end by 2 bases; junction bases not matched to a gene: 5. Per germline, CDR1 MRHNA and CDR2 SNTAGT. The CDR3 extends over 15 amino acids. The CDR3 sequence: CASSGERGPYNEQFF. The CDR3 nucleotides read TGTGCCAGCAGTGGGGAGCGGGGCCCCTACAATGAGCAGTTCTTC.

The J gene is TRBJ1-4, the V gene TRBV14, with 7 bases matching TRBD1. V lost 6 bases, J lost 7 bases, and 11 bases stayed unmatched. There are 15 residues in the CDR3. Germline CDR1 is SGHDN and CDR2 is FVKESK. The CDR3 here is CASRDTGAASEKLFF. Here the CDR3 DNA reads TGTGCCAGCAGAGATACAGGGGCGGCGAGTGAAAAACTGTTTTTT.

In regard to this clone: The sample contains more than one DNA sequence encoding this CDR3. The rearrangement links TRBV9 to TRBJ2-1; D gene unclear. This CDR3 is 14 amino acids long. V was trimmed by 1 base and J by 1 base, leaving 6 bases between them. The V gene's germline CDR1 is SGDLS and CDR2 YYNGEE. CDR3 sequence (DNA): TGTGCCAGCAGCGTAAGTGGGTCCTACAATGAGCAGTTCTTC. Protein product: CASSVSGSYNEQFF.

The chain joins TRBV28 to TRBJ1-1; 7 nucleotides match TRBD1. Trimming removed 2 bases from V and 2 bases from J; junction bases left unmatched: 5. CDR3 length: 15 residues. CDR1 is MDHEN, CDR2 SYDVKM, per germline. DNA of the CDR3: TGTGCCAGCAGTTTAGTAGGGGGCGGTAACACTGAAGCTTTCTTT. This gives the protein CASSLVGGGNTEAFF.

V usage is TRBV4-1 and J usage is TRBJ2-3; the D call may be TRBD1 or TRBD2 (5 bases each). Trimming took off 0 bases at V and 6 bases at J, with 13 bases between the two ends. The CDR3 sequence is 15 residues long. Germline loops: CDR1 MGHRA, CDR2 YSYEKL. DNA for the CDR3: TGCGCCAGCAGCCAAGATTCGGGCGAGGGGGATACGCAGTATTTT. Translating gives CASSQDSGEGDTQYF.

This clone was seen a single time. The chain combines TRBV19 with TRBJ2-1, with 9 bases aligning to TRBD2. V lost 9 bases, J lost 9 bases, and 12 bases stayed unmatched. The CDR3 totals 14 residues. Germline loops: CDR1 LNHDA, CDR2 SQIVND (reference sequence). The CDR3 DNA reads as TGTGCCAGCTCTATAGCGGGAGCTCCGGCTGAGCAGTTCTTC. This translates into CASSIAGAPAEQFF.

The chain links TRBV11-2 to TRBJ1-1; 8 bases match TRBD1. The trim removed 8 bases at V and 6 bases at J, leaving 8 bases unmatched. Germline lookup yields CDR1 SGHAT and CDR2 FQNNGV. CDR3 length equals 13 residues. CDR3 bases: TGTGCCAGCGGATATTTACAGGGGGCTGAAGCTTTCTTT. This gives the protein CASGYLQGAEAFF.

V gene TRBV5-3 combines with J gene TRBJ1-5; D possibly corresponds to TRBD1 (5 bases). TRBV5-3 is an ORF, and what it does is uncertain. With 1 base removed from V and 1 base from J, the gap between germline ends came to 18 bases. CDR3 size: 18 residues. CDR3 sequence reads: CARSLRFQEGSSNQPQHF. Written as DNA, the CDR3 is TGTGCCAGAAGCTTGAGATTTCAAGAGGGGTCAAGCAATCAGCCCCAGCATTTT.